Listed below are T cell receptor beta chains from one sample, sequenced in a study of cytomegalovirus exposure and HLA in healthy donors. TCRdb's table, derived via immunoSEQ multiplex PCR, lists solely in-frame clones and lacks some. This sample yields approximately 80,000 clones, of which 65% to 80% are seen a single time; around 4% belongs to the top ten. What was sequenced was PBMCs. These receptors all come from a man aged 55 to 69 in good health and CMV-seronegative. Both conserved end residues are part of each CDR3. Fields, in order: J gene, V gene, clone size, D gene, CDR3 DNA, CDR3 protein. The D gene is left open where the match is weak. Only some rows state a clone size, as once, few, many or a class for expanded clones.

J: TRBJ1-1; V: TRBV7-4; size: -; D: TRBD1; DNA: TGTGCCAGCAGCTTTTTAACCGGGACAGATCCCAACACTGAAGCTTTCTTT; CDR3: CASSFLTGTDPNTEAFF
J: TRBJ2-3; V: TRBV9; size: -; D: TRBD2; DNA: TGTGCCAGCAGCACCTGGACTAGCGGGGAGGGGGATACGCAGTATTTT; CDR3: CASSTWTSGEGDTQYF
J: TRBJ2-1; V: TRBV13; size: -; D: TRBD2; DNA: TGTGCCAGCAGCCCCCGGCTAGCGGTGAAAAATGAGCAGTTCTTC; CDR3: CASSPRLAVKNEQFF
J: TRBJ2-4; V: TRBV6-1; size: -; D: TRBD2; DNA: TGTGCCAGCAGTGAAGGGTATAGCGGGGGGGCCCTAGCCAAAAACATTCAGTACTTC; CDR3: CASSEGYSGGALAKNIQYF
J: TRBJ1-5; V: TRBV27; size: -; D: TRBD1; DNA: TGTGCCAGCAGTGCCCTGACAGGGGGCCCCCAGCATTTT; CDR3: CASSALTGGPQHF
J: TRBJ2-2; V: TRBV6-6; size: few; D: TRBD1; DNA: TGTGCCAGCAGTTACTCGGGGACAGGGGGTCCCGGGGAGCTGTTTTTT; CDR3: CASSYSGTGGPGELFF
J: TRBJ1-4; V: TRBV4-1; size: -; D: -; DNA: TGCGCCAGCAGCCAAGAAGGAGGGTCTGAAAAACTGTTTTTT; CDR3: CASSQEGGSEKLFF
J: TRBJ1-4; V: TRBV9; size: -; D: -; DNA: TGTGCCAGCAGCGTAGGGAAGGGGCAGGAGGAAAAACTGTTTTTT; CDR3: CASSVGKGQEEKLFF
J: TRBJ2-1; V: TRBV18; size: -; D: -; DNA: TGTGCCAGCTCCACGCAACGTTCGGCCTACAATGAGCAGTTCTTC; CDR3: CASSTQRSAYNEQFF
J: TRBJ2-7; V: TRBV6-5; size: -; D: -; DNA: TGTGCCAGCAGGGAACAAGTGGGGAGAGGGGGCGAGCAGTACTTC; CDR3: CASREQVGRGGEQYF
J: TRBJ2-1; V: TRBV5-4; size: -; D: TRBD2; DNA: TGTGCCAGCAGCTTGTCCCCTAGCGGGGTGGGTGAGCAGTTCTTC; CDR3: CASSLSPSGVGEQFF
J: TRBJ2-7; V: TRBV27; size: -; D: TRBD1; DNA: TGTGCCAGCAGTTCCTATACGGACAGGCCTTCCTACGAGCAGTACTTC; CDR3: CASSSYTDRPSYEQYF
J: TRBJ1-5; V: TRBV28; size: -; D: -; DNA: TGTGCCAGCAGTTACCGATCGGGGGTGGATCAGCCCCAGCATTTT; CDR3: CASSYRSGVDQPQHF
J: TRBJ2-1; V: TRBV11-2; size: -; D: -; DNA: TGTGCCAGCAGCCCGGGATACAATGAGCAGTTCTTC; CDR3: CASSPGYNEQFF
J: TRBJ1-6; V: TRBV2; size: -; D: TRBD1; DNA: TGTGCCTCGAACGGGGGGACAGGGGGCGATTCACCCCTCCACTTT; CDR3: CASNGGTGGDSPLHF
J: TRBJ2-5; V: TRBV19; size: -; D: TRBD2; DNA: TGTGCCAGTCGCCTAGCGGGGGAGACCCAGTACTTC; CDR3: CASRLAGETQYF
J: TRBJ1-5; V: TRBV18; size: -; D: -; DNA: TGTGCCAGCTCACCGGCAGGGGCGATCAATCAGCCCCAGCATTTT; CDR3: CASSPAGAINQPQHF
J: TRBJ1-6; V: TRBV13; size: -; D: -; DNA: TGTGCCAGCAGCTTAGACGGCGGAAATTCACCCCTCCACTTT; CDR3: CASSLDGGNSPLHF
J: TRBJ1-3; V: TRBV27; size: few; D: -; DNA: TGTGCCAGCAGTTTTAAGGCAGGGTTTGGCGGAAACACCATATATTTT; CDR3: CASSFKAGFGGNTIYF
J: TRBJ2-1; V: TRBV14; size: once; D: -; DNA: TGTGCCAGCAGCCGGAGACGAGCGGACAATGAGCAGTTCTTC; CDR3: CASSRRRADNEQFF
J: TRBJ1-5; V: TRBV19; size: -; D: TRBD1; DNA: TGTGCCAGTAGTATTCCAGGACAGGGTTATCAGCCCCAGCATTTT; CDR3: CASSIPGQGYQPQHF
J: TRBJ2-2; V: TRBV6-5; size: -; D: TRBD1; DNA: TGTGCCAGCAGTCAAACAGGGGGTTACACCGGGGAGCTGTTTTTT; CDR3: CASSQTGGYTGELFF
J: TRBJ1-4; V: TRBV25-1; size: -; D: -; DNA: TGTGCCAGCAGTCCCCCCCTCGCGGGAGGAAAACTGTTTTTT; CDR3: CASSPPLAGGKLFF
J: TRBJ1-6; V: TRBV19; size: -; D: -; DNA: TGTGCCAGTAGTCCCGACAGGATTAATTCACCCCTCCACTTT; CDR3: CASSPDRINSPLHF
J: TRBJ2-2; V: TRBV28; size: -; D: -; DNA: TGTGCCAGCAACCCCAGGGGGGCAAACGGGGAGCTGTTTTTT; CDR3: CASNPRGANGELFF
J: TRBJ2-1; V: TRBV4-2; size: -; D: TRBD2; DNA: TGTGCCAGCAGCCAAGACGGGGGGGCGAGACCCCACAATGAGCAGTTCTTC; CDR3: CASSQDGGARPHNEQFF
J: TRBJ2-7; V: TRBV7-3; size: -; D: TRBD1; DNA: TGTGCCAGCAGCTTGGGACAGGGAGCCTACGAGCAGTACTTC; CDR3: CASSLGQGAYEQYF
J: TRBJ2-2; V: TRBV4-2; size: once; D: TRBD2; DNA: TGTGCCAGCGGGCCCACCACTAGCGGCCCGAACACCGGGGAGCTGTTTTTT; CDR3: CASGPTTSGPNTGELFF
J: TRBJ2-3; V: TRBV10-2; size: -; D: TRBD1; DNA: TGTGCCAGCACCGGACAGGGCCAGGGCACAGATACGCAGTATTTT; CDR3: CASTGQGQGTDTQYF
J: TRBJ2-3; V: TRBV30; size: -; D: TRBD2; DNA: TGTGCCTGGAGTGTTGGGGGACTAGCGGGGGGGAATACGCAGTATTTT; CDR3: CAWSVGGLAGGNTQYF
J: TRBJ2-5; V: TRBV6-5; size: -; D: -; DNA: TGTGCCAGCAGTTACGGGACTGGGGGAGAGACCCAGTACTTC; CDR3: CASSYGTGGETQYF
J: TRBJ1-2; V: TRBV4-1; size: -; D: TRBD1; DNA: TGCGCCAGCAGCCAAGAGTGGACAGGGGAGAACTATGGCTACACCTTC; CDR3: CASSQEWTGENYGYTF
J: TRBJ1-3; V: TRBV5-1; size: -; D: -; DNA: TGCGCCAGCAGCTTGGGAGGGTTCGGAAACACCATATATTTT; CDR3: CASSLGGFGNTIYF
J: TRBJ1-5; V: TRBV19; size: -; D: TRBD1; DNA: TGTGCCAGTAGTGAACGGACAGGGTTTTCTTATCAGCCCCAGCATTTT; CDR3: CASSERTGFSYQPQHF
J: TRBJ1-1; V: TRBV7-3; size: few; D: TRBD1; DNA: TGTGCCAGCAGCTTAACGGGACAGGGACGGAACACTGAAGCTTTCTTT; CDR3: CASSLTGQGRNTEAFF
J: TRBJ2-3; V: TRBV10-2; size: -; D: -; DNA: TGCGCCAGCAGTGAGTTCGGTCAGGGTGTGACAGATACGCAGTATTTT; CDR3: CASSEFGQGVTDTQYF
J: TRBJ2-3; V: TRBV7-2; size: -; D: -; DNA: TGTGCCAGCAGCTTAGTTGTGGCTAGCACAGATACGCAGTATTTT; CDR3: CASSLVVASTDTQYF
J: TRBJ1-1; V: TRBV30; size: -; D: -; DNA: TGTGCCTGGAGTGTACAGCAGAACACTGAAGCTTTCTTT; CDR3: CAWSVQQNTEAFF
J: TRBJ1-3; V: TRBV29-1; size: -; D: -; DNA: TGCAGCGTTGTAGGGGTCCCAGGTGGGAACACCATATATTTT; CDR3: CSVVGVPGGNTIYF
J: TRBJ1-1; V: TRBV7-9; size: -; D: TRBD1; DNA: TGTGCCAGCAGCCCAGGGGGGAACACTGAAGCTTTCTTT; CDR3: CASSPGGNTEAFF
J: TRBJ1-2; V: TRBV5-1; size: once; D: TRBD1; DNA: TGCGCCAGCAGGGGAACGGACAGGGTCTATGGCTACACCTTC; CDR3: CASRGTDRVYGYTF
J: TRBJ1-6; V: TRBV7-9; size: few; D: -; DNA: TGTGCCAGCAGCTTGGGGACTGACTCCTATAATTCACCCCTCCACTTT; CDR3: CASSLGTDSYNSPLHF
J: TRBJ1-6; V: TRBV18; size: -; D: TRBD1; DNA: TGTGCCAGCTCAATGGGACAGGCCAGGGGCGCCCTCCACTTT; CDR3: CASSMGQARGALHF
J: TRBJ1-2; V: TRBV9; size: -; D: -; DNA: TGTGCCAGCAGCCCTGACGGGGATCCTGGCTATGGCTACACCTTC; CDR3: CASSPDGDPGYGYTF
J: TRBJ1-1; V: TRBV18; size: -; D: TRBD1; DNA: TGTGCCAGCTCACCTTTGGGGACAGGGCTGAACACTGAAGCTTTCTTT; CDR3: CASSPLGTGLNTEAFF
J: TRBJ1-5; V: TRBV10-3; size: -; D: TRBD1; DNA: TGTGCCATCAGTGCCTCAGGGGGAGATAGCAATCAGCCCCAGCATTTT; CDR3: CAISASGGDSNQPQHF
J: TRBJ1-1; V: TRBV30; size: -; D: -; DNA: TGTGCCTGGAGTCGATTTTGGCAGGGCGCTGGAGACAACACTGAAGCTTTCTTT; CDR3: CAWSRFWQGAGDNTEAFF
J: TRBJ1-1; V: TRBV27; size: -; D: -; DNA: TGTGCCAGCAGTTTAAGCATGAACACTGAAGCTTTCTTT; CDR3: CASSLSMNTEAFF